The clone carrying this TCR beta chain was seen repeatedly, ten times or more. This sample was taken from a study of regulatory T cells in long-lasting Graves disease. Time point described: newly diagnosed GD, antithyroid drugs for less than 3 months. The TCR library used RNA extracted from PBMCs. According to the study, TCR beta libraries were built with iRepertoire HTBI primers and CDR3-region Arm-PCR. MiXCR was run by TCRdb on the multiplex PCR reads, yielding one entry per CDR3 protein. Of 360,000 or so distinct CDR3 sequences listed, 15% to 20% are singletons. The trim removed 3 bases at V and 7 bases at J, leaving 3 bases unmatched. The germline CDR1 and CDR2 sequences are MNHEY and SMNVEV (reference sequence). The CDR3 is 12 residues long. These data were likewise used in another study, on T cells in Graves' hyperthyroidism and ophthalmopathy.

The sample in question was peripheral blood mononuclear cells (PBMCs), obtained at new diagnosis, from a patient treated with antithyroid drugs. The TCR comes from a man aged 40-49 years with Graves disease. V gene TRBV27 combines with J gene TRBJ2-7; 7 positions match TRBD2. CDR3 DNA sequence: TGTGCCAGCAGTTTTGGGGAGGGGGAGCAGTACTTC. Amino acid sequence: CASSFGEGEQYF.